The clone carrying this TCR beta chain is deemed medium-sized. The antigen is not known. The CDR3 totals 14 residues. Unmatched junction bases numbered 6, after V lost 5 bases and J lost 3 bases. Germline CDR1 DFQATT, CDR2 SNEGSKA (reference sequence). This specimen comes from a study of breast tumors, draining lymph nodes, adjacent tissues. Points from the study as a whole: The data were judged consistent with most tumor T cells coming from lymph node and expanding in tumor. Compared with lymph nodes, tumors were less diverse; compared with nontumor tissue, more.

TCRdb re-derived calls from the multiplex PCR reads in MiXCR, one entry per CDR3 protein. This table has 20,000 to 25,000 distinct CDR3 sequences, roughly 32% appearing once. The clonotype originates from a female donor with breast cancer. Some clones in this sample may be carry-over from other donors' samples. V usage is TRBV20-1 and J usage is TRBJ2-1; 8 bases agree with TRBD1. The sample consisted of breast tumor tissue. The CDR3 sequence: CSAPTGGVYNEQFF. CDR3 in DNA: TGCAGTGCTCCTACAGGGGGTGTCTACAATGAGCAGTTCTTC.